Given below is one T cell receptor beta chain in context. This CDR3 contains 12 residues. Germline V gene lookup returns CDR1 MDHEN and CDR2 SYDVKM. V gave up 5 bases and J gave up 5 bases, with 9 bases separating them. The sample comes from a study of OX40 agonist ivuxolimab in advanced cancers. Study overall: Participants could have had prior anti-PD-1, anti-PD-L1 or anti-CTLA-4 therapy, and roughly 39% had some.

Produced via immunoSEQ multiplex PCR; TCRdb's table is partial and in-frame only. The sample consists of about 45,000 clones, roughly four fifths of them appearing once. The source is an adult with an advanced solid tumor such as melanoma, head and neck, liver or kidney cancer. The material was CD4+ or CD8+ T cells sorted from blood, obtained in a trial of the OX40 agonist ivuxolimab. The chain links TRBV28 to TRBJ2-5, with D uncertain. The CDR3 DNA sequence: TGTGCCAGCAGTCTTCAATGGGAGACCCAGTACTTC. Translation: CASSLQWETQYF.